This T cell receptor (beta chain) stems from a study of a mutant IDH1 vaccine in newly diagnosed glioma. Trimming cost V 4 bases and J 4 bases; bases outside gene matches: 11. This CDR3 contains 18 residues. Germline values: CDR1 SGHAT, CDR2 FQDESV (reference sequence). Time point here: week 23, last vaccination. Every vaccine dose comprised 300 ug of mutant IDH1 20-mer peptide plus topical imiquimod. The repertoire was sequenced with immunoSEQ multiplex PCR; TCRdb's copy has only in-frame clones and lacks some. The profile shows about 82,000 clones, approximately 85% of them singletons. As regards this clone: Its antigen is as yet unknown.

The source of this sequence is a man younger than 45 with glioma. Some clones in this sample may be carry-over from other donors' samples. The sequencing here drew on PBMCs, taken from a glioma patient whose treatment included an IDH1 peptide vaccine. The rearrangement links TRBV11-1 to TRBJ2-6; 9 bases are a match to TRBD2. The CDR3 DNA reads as TGTGCCAGCAGCTCCTGGGGGCGGGAGGGCCCCGGGGCCAACGTCCTGACTTTC. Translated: CASSSWGREGPGANVLTF.